This TCR beta chain is from a study of T cell repertoires in cytomegalovirus infection. TCRdb independently ran MiXCR on the reads; one entry per CDR3 protein. The sample has a few hundred thousand distinct CDR3 sequences, 33% seen once. Germline V gene data show CDR1 as SGHNT and CDR2 as YYREEE (reference sequence). The CDR3 loop spans 14 amino acids. Trimming removed 0 bases at V and 2 bases at J, with 9 bases between. Regarding this clonotype: Its antigen remains unknown.

The sample consisted of cultured PBMCs, taken from culture after CMV antigen stimulation. The sequence derives from a human donor in good health (CMV status not recorded). Some clones in this sample may be carry-over from other donors' samples. The gene calls are TRBV5-4 and TRBJ2-7; D is unclear. The CDR3 here is CASSLELETYEQYF. The CDR3 DNA is TGTGCCAGCAGCTTGGAGCTGGAGACCTACGAGCAGTACTTC.